This entry lists 27 T cell receptor beta chains sequenced from one sample in a study of blood T cell repertoires in COVID-19. Only in-frame clones appear in the TCRdb table, and some are missing; sequencing was by immunoSEQ multiplex PCR. The table has about 300,000 clones, about 93% seen once. Source material: PBMCs or T cells enriched from blood (not recorded which). These TCRs come from a woman in her twenties or thirties who had recovered from COVID-19.

The chain couples TRBV5-1 to TRBJ2-7; 7 bases are shared with TRBD2. This CDR3 is 14 amino acids long. Germline V CDR1 and CDR2: SGHRS, YFSETQ. V lost 4 bases, J lost 0 bases, and 4 bases stayed unmatched. CDR3 in DNA: TGCGCCAGCAGCCTCTGGACTAGCTCCTACGAGCAGTACTTC. It codes for CASSLWTSSYEQYF.

This chain connects TRBV4-3 to TRBJ1-2; the D gene is possibly TRBD1 (5 bases). Germline V gene lookup returns CDR1 LGHNA and CDR2 YSLEER. With 0 bases removed from V and 5 bases from J, the gap between germline ends came to 16 bases. This CDR3 contains 16 residues. The CDR3 spells CASSQDNSLGAYGYTF. CDR3 in DNA: TGCGCCAGCAGCCAAGATAACAGCTTAGGGGCTTATGGCTACACCTTC.

The gene calls are TRBV5-1 and TRBJ2-5, with 7 bases identical to TRBD1. J lost 2 bases, V lost 4 bases, and 2 bases had no gene match. The germline CDR1 and CDR2 sequences are SGHRS and YFSETQ. The CDR3 sequence is 13 residues long. CDR3 sequence (DNA): TGCGCCAGCAGCCCGACAGGGCAAGAGACCCAGTACTTC. Protein product: CASSPTGQETQYF.

This chain uses TRBV29-1 with TRBJ2-5; 9 bases align to TRBD2. Germline values: CDR1 SQVTM, CDR2 ANQGSEA. Trimming at V came to 7 bases and at J to 2 bases, leaving 2 bases not matched to a gene. The CDR3 consists of 12 residues. In DNA, the CDR3 is TGCAGCGCAACTAGCGGGCAAGAGACCCAGTACTTC. Translated: CSATSGQETQYF.

The rearrangement links TRBV28 to TRBJ1-2; D is uncertain. Trimming pared 4 bases from V and 2 bases from J, leaving 14 bases between. The germline V gene encodes CDR1 MDHEN and CDR2 SYDVKM. This CDR3 spans 15 amino acids. CDR3 nucleotide sequence: TGTGCCAGCAGTTCAACGGGGAGGAAAAACTATGGCTACACCTTC. Its translation is CASSSTGRKNYGYTF.

The chain joins TRBV28 to TRBJ2-5; D possibly corresponds to TRBD1 (5 bases). Trimming left V 4 bases short and J 2 bases short, with 14 bases between. From germline, CDR1 is MDHEN and CDR2 SYDVKM. The CDR3 has 15 residues. The CDR3: CASSYPHGQQETQYF. In DNA form, the CDR3 reads TGTGCCAGCAGTTACCCACACGGACAACAAGAGACCCAGTACTTC.

This chain's CDR3 is CASSQTTNEKLFF. The CDR3 DNA is TGTGCCAGCAGCCAAACCACAAATGAAAAACTGTTTTTT. V usage is TRBV28 and J usage is TRBJ1-4; unclear D gene. The V end was cut by 6 bases, the J end by 5 bases, with 10 bases between. The CDR3 spans 13 residues. The V gene's germline CDR1 is MDHEN and CDR2 SYDVKM.

The chain has TRBV7-2 and TRBJ2-3; 7 bases line up with TRBD2. V dropped 1 base and J dropped 1; count of bases not matched to a gene: 8. The CDR3 is 17 amino acids. The germline CDR1 and CDR2 sequences are SGHTA and FQGNSA. The CDR3 nucleotides are TGTGCCAGCAGCTTAGTCGCGGGAGTGAGGGGCACAGATACGCAGTATTTT. As protein: CASSLVAGVRGTDTQYF.

The chain combines TRBV4-3 with TRBJ2-2; 9 bases fit TRBD2. The CDR3 is made up of 17 amino acids. Trimming removed 0 bases from V and 4 bases from J; junction bases left unmatched: 6. From germline, CDR1 is LGHNA and CDR2 YSLEER. The CDR3 DNA follows: TGCGCCAGCAGCCAAGATGGTCTAGCGGGACCCACCGGGGAGCTGTTTTTT. The encoded protein is CASSQDGLAGPTGELFF.

The chain recombines TRBV7-3 with TRBJ2-1; D ambiguous. Looked up from germline, CDR1 is SGHTA and CDR2 is FQGTGA. V dropped 5 bases and J dropped 7 bases, with 15 bases sitting between them. This CDR3 spans 14 amino acids. CDR3 loop: CASSALGSTNEQFF. In DNA form, the CDR3 reads TGTGCCAGCAGCGCCCTAGGTTCTACAAATGAGCAGTTCTTC.

This chain joins TRBV6-5 and TRBJ2-7; the match to TRBD2 covers 13 bases. Germline values: CDR1 MNHEY, CDR2 SVGAGI. Unmatched junction bases numbered 4, after V lost 2 bases and J lost 6 bases. CDR3 length equals 15 residues. The CDR3 nucleotides are TGTGCCAGCAGTTACCGGGGACTAGCGGGAAGCGAGCAGTACTTC. It specifies CASSYRGLAGSEQYF.

This chain links TRBV28 with TRBJ2-7; no firm D call. The V end was cut by 5 bases, the J end by 2 bases, with 16 bases between. In germline, CDR1 is MDHEN, CDR2 SYDVKM. The CDR3 totals 15 residues. In nucleotides, the CDR3 is TGTGCCAGCAGTCCGACCCGACTCGGCGCCTACGAGCAGTACTTC. Protein sequence: CASSPTRLGAYEQYF.

This clone was seen once. The CDR3 DNA follows: TGTGCCAGCAGCCGACAGGGTTCTGGAAACACCATATATTTT. Translation gives CASSRQGSGNTIYF. J is TRBJ1-3 and V is TRBV13; TRBD1 matches 7 bases. CDR1 and CDR2 (germline): PRHDT, FYEKMQ (reference sequence). The CDR3 runs to 14 residues. Trimming removed 5 bases from V and 1 base from J; junction bases left unmatched: 2.

This clone has only one observation. The chain has TRBV18 and TRBJ2-1; D might be TRBD2 (6 bases). V was pared by 4 bases and J by 6 bases, with 10 bases between. CDR3 length: 13 amino acids. The germline CDR1 and CDR2 sequences are KGHSH and LQKENI. CDR3 residues: CASSLTSTNEQFF. The CDR3 bases are TGTGCCAGCTCACTGACTAGTACCAATGAGCAGTTCTTC.

This chain joins TRBV3-1 (or the pseudogene TRBV3-2) and TRBJ2-1; 8 nucleotides line up with TRBD2. V trimming: 1 base; J trimming: 3 bases; junction bases outside the gene matches: 11. The CDR3 extends over 18 amino acids. The V gene's germline CDR1 is LGHDT and CDR2 YNNKEL (reference sequence). CDR3 amino acids: CASSQAAGGTNFYNEQFF. CDR3 nucleotide sequence: TGTGCCAGCAGCCAAGCCGCGGGAGGAACAAATTTCTACAATGAGCAGTTCTTC.

V usage is TRBV7-2 and J usage is TRBJ2-3; D is unresolved. The V end was cut by 7 bases, the J end by 4 bases, with 12 bases between. The CDR3 loop spans 13 amino acids. The germline V gene has CDR1 SGHTA and CDR2 FQGNSA. CDR3 sequence (DNA): TGTGCCAGCAACCTCGCGCAGGCAGATACGCAGTATTTT. Protein product: CASNLAQADTQYF.

The V call is TRBV6-5, the J call TRBJ2-1; tentative D call: TRBD1 (5 bases). The CDR3 loop spans 14 amino acids. Germline values: CDR1 MNHEY, CDR2 SVGAGI. CDR3 amino acids: CPPLVGPSYNEQFF. The DNA for the CDR3 is TGTCCTCCCCTTGTGGGGCCCTCCTACAATGAGCAGTTCTTC.

The CDR3 protein is CATTEEGSNQPQHF. The CDR3 DNA reads TGCGCCACCACCGAGGAGGGGAGCAATCAGCCCCAGCATTTT. The chain has TRBV23-1 and TRBJ1-5, with a weak D call TRBD1 (5 bases). TRBV23-1 is noted as an ORF with a role that remains uncertain. CDR3 length: 14 amino acids. V shed 10 bases and J shed 1 base, with 14 bases lying between them.

The chain recombines TRBV9 with TRBJ2-2, with 9 positions matching TRBD2. The ends lost 2 bases at V and 6 bases at J; junction bases unmatched: 8. Germline assignment: CDR1 SGDLS and CDR2 YYNGEE. The CDR3 runs to 16 residues. The CDR3 DNA follows: TGTGCCAGCAGCGTTTCGACTAGCGGAAAATCCGGGGAGCTGTTTTTT. It encodes CASSVSTSGKSGELFF.

The V call is TRBV7-9, the J call TRBJ1-5; a possible D gene is TRBD1 (5 bases). V lost 5 bases to trimming and J lost 12 bases, with 14 bases between them. The V gene's germline CDR1 is SEHNR and CDR2 FQNEAQ (reference sequence). The CDR3 consists of 12 residues. CDR3 residues: CASSKGLTSQHF. CDR3 bases: TGTGCCAGCAGCAAGGGACTAACCAGCCAGCATTTT.

This clone has only one observation. The CDR3 coding sequence is TGTGCCAGCAACCATTTCACGACAGGGGGAACCGGGGAGCTGTTTTTT. It specifies CASNHFTTGGTGELFF. The chain employs TRBV11-1 and TRBJ2-2, with TRBD1 matching over 9 bases. There are 16 residues in the CDR3. V shed 7 bases and J 5 bases; nucleotides not matched to a gene: 11. Germline V lookup: CDR1 SGHAT, CDR2 FQDESV (reference sequence).

This chain links TRBV6-5 with TRBJ2-7; possible D gene TRBD2, 6 bases. The germline V gene has CDR1 MNHEY and CDR2 SVGAGI. The CDR3 sequence is 14 residues long. V was trimmed by 6 bases and J by 4 bases, leaving 16 bases between them. As DNA, the CDR3 is TGTGCCAGCAGGGGAGAACCCGCGGGGTACGAGCAGTACTTC. Amino acid sequence: CASRGEPAGYEQYF.

This clone was seen a few times. The chain couples TRBV7-2 to TRBJ1-6, with D possibly matching TRBD1 (6 bases). Germline assignment: CDR1 SGHTA and CDR2 FQGNSA. V lost 1 base to trimming and J lost 6 bases, with 10 bases between them. This CDR3 spans 15 amino acids. This CDR3 is CASSLGGDTNSPLHF. In DNA form, the CDR3 reads TGTGCCAGCAGCTTAGGAGGGGACACTAATTCACCCCTCCACTTT. The variable domain in full, completed from reference TRBV7-2 and TRBJ1-6, reads GAGVSQSPSNKVTEKGKDVELRCDPISGHTALYWYRQSLGQGLEFLIYFQGNSAPDKSGLPSDRFSAERTGGSVSTLTIQRTQQEDSAVYLCASSLGGDTNSPLHFGNGTRLTVT.

This chain uses TRBV6-7 with TRBJ2-5; weak D call: TRBD1 (6 bases). TRBV6-7 is an open reading frame whose function is uncertain. V shed 6 bases and J shed 1 base, with 12 bases lying between them. The CDR3 totals 14 residues. The CDR3 DNA follows: TGTGCCAGCAGCCACACAGGGACCCAAGAGACCCAGTACTTC. Translation gives CASSHTGTQETQYF.

This clone has ten or more counts. V and J are TRBV11-2 and TRBJ2-5, with 10 bases fitting TRBD1. Germline trimming cut 5 bases from V and 4 bases from J; bases unmatched to any gene: 7. The germline V gene has CDR1 SGHAT and CDR2 FQNNGV. The CDR3 consists of 15 residues. CDR3 DNA sequence: TGTGCCAGCAGCCTTCCGACAGGGGGCGCAGAGACCCAGTACTTC. It is translated as CASSLPTGGAETQYF.

The genes are TRBV5-1 and TRBJ2-7; the D gene is possibly TRBD2 (5 bases). Germline V gene lookup returns CDR1 SGHRS and CDR2 YFSETQ. The ends were cut back, 5 bases at V and 2 bases at J, with 14 bases in the middle. The CDR3 extends over 14 amino acids. The CDR3 loop reads CASRWRQSAYEQYF. In nucleotides, the CDR3 is TGCGCCAGCAGGTGGAGGCAGAGCGCCTACGAGCAGTACTTC.

The chain has TRBV7-3 and TRBJ2-1; D unclear. Germline lookup yields CDR1 SGHTA and CDR2 FQGTGA. Trimming stripped 4 bases from V and 5 bases from J, with 12 bases between. This CDR3 contains 14 residues. CDR3 sequence reads: CASSSHPANNEQFF. The CDR3, as DNA: TGTGCCAGCAGCTCCCACCCCGCTAACAATGAGCAGTTCTTC.